The clone carrying this T cell receptor (beta chain) was recorded at least ten times. The source of the sample is a study of T cells in Graves' hyperthyroidism and ophthalmopathy. The CDR3 spans 12 residues. Germline values: CDR1 SNHLY, CDR2 FYNNEI. V was clipped by 10 bases and J by 0 bases, with 7 bases between them. Amplification yielded TCR beta CDR3 regions, with RNA transcripts as the source. The study used the HTBI primer set for a first-round RT-PCR of the TCR CDR3. MiXCR was run by TCRdb on the multiplex PCR reads, yielding one entry per CDR3 protein. The sample lists 600,000 to 900,000 distinct CDR3 sequences; about 15% were seen once.

Sequencing used blood. The V gene is TRBV2, the J gene TRBJ2-4, with unresolved D. The sequence was collected from a man aged 18 to 30 with Graves' hyperthyroidism. The CDR3 protein is CATKLAKNIQYF. CDR3 coding DNA: TGTGCCACCAAGCTAGCCAAAAACATTCAGTACTTC.